The clone carrying this T cell receptor (beta chain) has only one observation. Its specificity is not known. This sample was included in a study of cytomegalovirus exposure and HLA in healthy donors. At collection, donors were nominally healthy, but unrecorded immune exposures were probable. This CDR3 is 17 amino acids long. Germline lookup yields CDR1 SGHRS and CDR2 YFSETQ. The V end lost 0 bases, the J end lost 3 bases, and 15 bases lay between the germline ends. Study conclusions and caveats: As a later analysis showed, a missense DCLRE1C variant was linked to trimming of TCR beta V- and J-genes.

13 Jbeta primers and 60 Vbeta primers were used for the PCR. The protocol was immunoSEQ multiplex PCR, while the TCRdb copy is restricted to in-frame clones and leaves out a portion. The profile shows roughly 180,000 clones, 65% to 85% of them singletons. Sequenced sample: PBMCs. The chain uses TRBV5-1 and TRBJ1-4; perhaps TRBD1 as D (5 bases). The sequence came from a woman in her thirties in good health and CMV-seropositive. The CDR3: CASSLGVGPGANEKLFF. CDR3 bases: TGCGCCAGCAGCTTGGGGGTTGGCCCGGGGGCTAATGAAAAACTGTTTTTT.